The rows below give T cell receptor beta chains drawn from one sample of a study of blood T cell repertoires in COVID-19. This table comes from immunoSEQ multiplex PCR, and its TCRdb copy is limited to in-frame clones, with some not included. Among hundreds of thousands of clones listed, roughly 90% were seen once. Sequenced: peripheral blood. These receptors were obtained from a woman aged 25 to 39 with COVID-19, enrolled during active disease. CDR3s include the opening cysteine and the closing phenylalanine or tryptophan. Expanded clones get a size class; other rows say once, few or many, or leave the size out.

v_call,clone_size,cdr3_aa
TRBV3-1/TRBV3-2,NA,CASSQEPGDTDTQYF
TRBV18,NA,CASSPNRGRGTQYF
TRBV6-5,NA,CASSYSISSRGYGYTF
TRBV10-3,NA,CAISPGPNQPQHF
TRBV6-5,NA,CASSYQGKERTGYTF
TRBV5-1,few,CASSLGQRYEQYF
TRBV7-9,NA,CASSLGFRRQEVVEKLFF
TRBV10-3,NA,CAIAEVDQPQHF
TRBV2,NA,CASSRRDRGTPLHF
TRBV28,NA,CASSFTYPPGTGELFF
TRBV12-5,NA,CASGFGTTPYNEQFF
TRBV11-2,NA,CASSNLARAGNTIYF
TRBV28,NA,CASGITRNYGYTF
TRBV10-3,NA,CAVRQVRSYEQYF
TRBV5-3,NA,CARRLKTANTEAFF
TRBV11-2,once,CASSHRLAGGNTGELFF
TRBV28,NA,CASSSRTSGNVWDEQFF
TRBV2,NA,CASRLNEQFF
TRBV2,few,CASKREVDSPLHF
TRBV9,NA,CASSVGAGPLLNTEAFF
TRBV7-6,NA,CASSLARGTGGRMNTEAFF
TRBV11-3,NA,CASSGVGGGWADTQYF
TRBV4-1,NA,CASSQEAQPSQRNNEQFF
TRBV30,NA,CAWTVQGGTEAFF
TRBV5-1,once,CASSLAITGGNKETQYF
TRBV5-5,NA,CASSFNSGFSYEQYF
TRBV10-1,NA,CAIVSLTGAPLSSYNEQFF
TRBV5-1,NA,CASRDRGSQEETQYF
TRBV5-1,NA,CASSAGDRVSPLHF
TRBV6-5,NA,CASRDISSGNTIYF
TRBV6-4,once,CASSEEDGKKLFF
TRBV5-4,NA,CASSSHHRGAYNEQFF
TRBV6-7,NA,CASKTRRRDPYGYTF
TRBV19,few,CASQGQADQPQHF
TRBV6-5,NA,CASSYSNRGAGELFF
TRBV7-9,NA,CASSLESGAEAFF
TRBV7-9,few,CASSSSHRGITGNTIYF
TRBV5-1,NA,CASSLQAGRQDTEAFF
TRBV2,few,CASRDRGPEANYGYTF
TRBV7-8,NA,CASSLDREQPQHF
TRBV5-1,NA,CASSFATSGGQETQYF
TRBV6-1,NA,CASSDRQLPEAFF
TRBV5-4,NA,CASSDRQGRTDTQYF
TRBV28,once,CASSSGVPSNYGYTF
TRBV27,NA,CASRRTGLNYGYTF
TRBV6-5,NA,CASSYSHGKTQYF